This T cell receptor (beta chain) was identified during a study of T cell changes during pregnancy in multiple sclerosis. The CDR3 is made up of 13 amino acids. CDR1 GTSNPN and CDR2 SVGIG come from the germline V gene (reference sequence). The V and J ends lost 3 bases and 6 bases respectively, with 12 bases between them. Clones were sequenced by immunoSEQ multiplex PCR, and TCRdb holds only the in-frame ones, with some missing. The data hold roughly 100,000 clones, with 91% observed a single time. Sample: peripheral blood, taken after pregnancy. V and J are TRBV30 and TRBJ1-5; D is ambiguous. The receptor was isolated from a female donor in good health, enrolled as a control in a pregnancy study. Here the CDR3 DNA reads TGTGCCTGGAGCCGGATGAGCGGTCAGCCCCAGCATTTT. Encoded protein: CAWSRMSGQPQHF.